This entry lists 17 T cell receptor beta chains sequenced from one sample in a study of blood T cell repertoires in COVID-19. TCRdb's table, derived via immunoSEQ multiplex PCR, lists solely in-frame clones and lacks some. Of 140,000 to 150,000 clones listed, about 85% were seen once; the top ten hold approximately 38%. Sequences were obtained from peripheral blood. All receptors come from a human donor in a cohort sampled during active COVID-19.

V is TRBV9 and J is TRBJ1-1, with 9 bases matching TRBD1. The CDR3 is made up of 15 amino acids. Germline CDR1 is SGDLS and CDR2 is YYNGEE. V was clipped by 3 bases and J by 5 bases; unmatched bases: 8. The CDR3 DNA is TGTGCCAGCAGCGCGGACCCACAGGGGGCTACTGAAGCTTTCTTT. Translation gives CASSADPQGATEAFF.

This chain links TRBV7-2 with TRBJ1-2; 8 bases are shared with TRBD1. The junction had 3 bases not matched to a gene; V was cut back by 3 bases and J by 0 bases. The CDR3 has 15 residues. Germline CDR1 reads SGHTA; CDR2 reads FQGNSA. The chain's CDR3 is CASSFDRGANYGYTF. The CDR3 bases are TGTGCCAGCAGCTTCGACAGGGGAGCTAACTATGGCTACACCTTC.

The CDR3 protein is CASSRGAGGPRDTQYF. For the CDR3, the DNA is TGTGCCAGCAGCCGTGGGGCGGGGGGCCCCCGGGATACGCAGTATTTT. The J gene is TRBJ2-3, the V gene TRBV7-9; 8 bases match TRBD2. This CDR3 contains 16 residues. The J segment lost 6 bases and the V segment lost 5 bases, leaving 13 bases of the junction unmatched. The germline gives CDR1 SEHNR, CDR2 FQNEAQ (reference sequence).

This clone was counted once. CDR3 DNA sequence: TGTGCCATCAATAGGGACAGCTTGCAAGCTAATGAAAAACTGTTTTTT. Its protein product is CAINRDSLQANEKLFF. J is TRBJ1-4 and V is TRBV10-3; 7 bases are shared with TRBD1. Germline assignment: CDR1 ENHRY and CDR2 SYGVKD. CDR3 length: 16 residues. V shed 7 bases, J shed 3 bases, and the junction held 11 bases outside the gene matches.

The chain employs TRBV7-3 and TRBJ2-1; 8 bases align to TRBD2. Germline CDR1 is SGHTA and CDR2 is FQGTGA. This CDR3 region has 14 residues. V shed 4 bases, J shed 4 bases, and the junction held 3 bases outside the gene matches. CDR3 sequence reads: CASSSERGYNEQFF. Here the CDR3 DNA reads TGTGCCAGCAGCTCTGAGCGGGGGTACAATGAGCAGTTCTTC.

The V gene is TRBV5-1, the J gene TRBJ1-3; D remains ambiguous. V was trimmed by 1 base and J by 0 bases, leaving 11 bases between them. Germline CDR1 and CDR2: SGHRS and YFSETQ. This CDR3 is built from 16 residues. CDR3 sequence: CASSLWGVGSGNTIYF. DNA for the CDR3: TGCGCCAGCAGCTTGTGGGGAGTCGGCTCTGGAAACACCATATATTTT.

V usage is TRBV6-2 or TRBV6-3 and J usage is TRBJ2-7; 8 bases agree with TRBD1. Germline V lookup: CDR1 MNHEY, CDR2 SVGEGT. The trim removed 6 bases at V and 0 bases at J, leaving 10 bases unmatched. The CDR3 contains 16 residues. In nucleotides, the CDR3 is TGTGCCAGCAGACCTCGACCGGGACAGGACTCCTACGAGCAGTACTTC. Residues: CASRPRPGQDSYEQYF.

The CDR3 reads CASSLGTGGDQPQHF. In DNA, the CDR3 is TGCGCCAGCAGCTTGGGGACAGGGGGCGATCAGCCCCAGCATTTT. The rearrangement uses TRBV5-1 and TRBJ1-5; 11 nucleotides line up with TRBD1. Germline CDR1 SGHRS, CDR2 YFSETQ. The V gene end was trimmed by 0 bases and the J gene end by 5 bases; junction bases not matched to a gene: 1. The CDR3 length is 15 residues.

The chain links TRBV3-1 (or the pseudogene TRBV3-2) to TRBJ2-3, with 7 bases identical to TRBD2. Germline lookup yields CDR1 LGHDT and CDR2 YNNKEL (reference sequence). J was trimmed by 4 bases and V by 1 base; bases with no gene match: 8. The CDR3 runs to 16 residues. In DNA, the CDR3 is TGTGCCAGCAGCCAAGGGGTTGGACTAGTTGCAGATACGCAGTATTTT. Amino acids: CASSQGVGLVADTQYF.

J is TRBJ1-3 and V is TRBV7-9; D may be TRBD1 (6 bases). The CDR3 loop spans 13 amino acids. Germline V gives CDR1 SEHNR, CDR2 FQNEAQ (reference sequence). The V end lost 7 bases, the J end lost 3 bases, and 10 bases lay between the germline ends. The chain's CDR3 is CASNREYGNTIYF. CDR3 in DNA: TGTGCCAGCAACAGGGAATATGGAAACACCATATATTTT.

The genes are TRBV28 and TRBJ2-5; D perhaps matches TRBD2 (5 bases). Trimming took 10 bases from V and 9 from J, leaving 15 bases between them. Germline V gene lookup returns CDR1 MDHEN and CDR2 SYDVKM. This CDR3 spans 11 amino acids. The chain's CDR3 is CATSGYGAQYF. The CDR3, as DNA: TGTGCCACCTCGGGGTACGGGGCCCAGTACTTC.

The V call is TRBV2, the J call TRBJ1-5; the D gene is possibly TRBD1 (6 bases). Germline V gene data show CDR1 as SNHLY and CDR2 as FYNNEI. Trimming cost V 8 bases and J 2 bases, with 10 bases left between them. This CDR3 spans 13 amino acids. This CDR3 reads CASAQGGNQPQHF. CDR3 DNA: TGTGCCAGCGCACAGGGTGGCAATCAGCCCCAGCATTTT.

The rearrangement joins TRBV2 to TRBJ1-3; the D gene is possibly TRBD1 (6 bases). Trimming stripped 2 bases from V and 0 bases from J, with 17 bases between. CDR1 and CDR2 from the germline V gene are SNHLY and FYNNEI. This CDR3 contains 18 residues. CDR3 in amino acids: CASSEQGRKGSSGNTIYF. The CDR3 DNA is TGTGCCAGCAGTGAACAGGGGCGAAAAGGATCCTCTGGAAACACCATATATTTT.

V gene TRBV5-1 combines with J gene TRBJ1-1; 8 nucleotides align to TRBD1. CDR1 and CDR2 (germline): SGHRS, YFSETQ. CDR3 length equals 16 residues. With 0 bases clipped from V and 0 bases from J, the junction kept 4 bases outside the gene matches. The CDR3 is CASSLGQGWLNTEAFF. CDR3 nucleotides: TGCGCCAGCAGCTTGGGACAGGGGTGGTTGAACACTGAAGCTTTCTTT.

The rearrangement links TRBV6-5 to TRBJ2-7; D perhaps matches TRBD1 (6 bases). The V end was cut by 6 bases, the J end by 3 bases, with 15 bases between. Germline V lookup: CDR1 MNHEY, CDR2 SVGAGI. The CDR3 contains 14 residues. The CDR3 sequence: CASRQGSLNYEQYF. Written as DNA, the CDR3 is TGTGCCAGCAGGCAGGGGTCTCTTAACTACGAGCAGTACTTC.

The V gene is TRBV2, the J gene TRBJ1-2; possibly TRBD1 for D (6 bases). This CDR3 is 14 amino acids long. V lost 9 bases and J lost 0, with 14 bases in between. CDR1 and CDR2 (germline): SNHLY, FYNNEI. The CDR3 loop reads CARGGRGTNYGYTF. Here the CDR3 DNA reads TGTGCCAGAGGGGGAAGAGGAACTAACTATGGCTACACCTTC.

The chain couples TRBV12-3 or TRBV12-4 to TRBJ1-1; TRBD1 aligns across 7 bases. This CDR3 has 11 amino acids. J lost 10 bases, V lost 6 bases, and 5 bases had no gene match. The CDR3: CASSGYRGAFF. DNA of the CDR3: TGTGCCAGCAGCGGATACAGGGGAGCTTTCTTT.